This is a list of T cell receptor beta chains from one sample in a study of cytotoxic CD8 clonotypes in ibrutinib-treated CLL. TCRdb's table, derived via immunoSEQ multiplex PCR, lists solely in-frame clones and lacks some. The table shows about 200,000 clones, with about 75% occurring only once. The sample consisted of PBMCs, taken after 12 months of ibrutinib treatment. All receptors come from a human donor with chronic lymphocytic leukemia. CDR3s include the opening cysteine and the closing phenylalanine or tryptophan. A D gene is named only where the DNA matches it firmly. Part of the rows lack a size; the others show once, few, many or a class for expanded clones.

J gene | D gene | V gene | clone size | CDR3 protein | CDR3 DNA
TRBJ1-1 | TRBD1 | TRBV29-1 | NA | CSVTDRGNTEAFF | TGCAGCGTTACGGACAGGGGGAACACTGAAGCTTTCTTT
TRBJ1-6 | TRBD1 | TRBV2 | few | CASSELRQGKGLPPLHF | TGTGCCAGCAGTGAGCTTCGACAGGGAAAAGGGTTGCCACCCCTCCACTTT
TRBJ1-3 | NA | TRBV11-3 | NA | CASSTGSSGNTIYF | TGTGCCAGCAGTACAGGGAGCTCTGGAAACACCATATATTTT
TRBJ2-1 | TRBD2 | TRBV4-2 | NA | CASSLGISGEEQFF | TGTGCCAGCAGCTTAGGTATTAGCGGGGAAGAGCAGTTCTTC
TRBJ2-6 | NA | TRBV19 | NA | CASSIVPPGANVLTF | TGTGCCAGTAGTATTGTGCCGCCCGGGGCCAACGTCCTGACTTTC
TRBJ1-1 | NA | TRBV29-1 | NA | CSVGNMNTEAFF | TGCAGCGTTGGAAATATGAACACTGAAGCTTTCTTT
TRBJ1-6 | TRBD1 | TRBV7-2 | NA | CASSPTGGKSPLHF | TGTGCCAGCAGCCCTACAGGGGGCAAATCACCCCTCCACTTT
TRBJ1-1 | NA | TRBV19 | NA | CASSIGTDTEAFF | TGTGCCAGTAGTATAGGAACGGACACTGAAGCTTTCTTT
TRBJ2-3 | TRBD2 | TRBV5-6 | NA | CASSTTSGSATDTQYF | TGTGCCAGCAGCACGACTAGCGGGAGTGCCACAGATACGCAGTATTTT
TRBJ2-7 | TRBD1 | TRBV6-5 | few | CASSLPGQGYEQYF | TGTGCCAGCAGTTTGCCGGGACAGGGCTACGAGCAGTACTTC
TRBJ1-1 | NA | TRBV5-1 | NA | CASSLTVSNTEAFF | TGCGCCAGCAGCTTAACAGTCTCAAACACTGAAGCTTTCTTT
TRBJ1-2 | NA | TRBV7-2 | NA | CASSLEGGGYGYTF | TGTGCCAGCAGCTTAGAGGGCGGTGGATATGGCTACACCTTC
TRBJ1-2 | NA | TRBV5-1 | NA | CASSLAEHGYTF | TGCGCCAGCAGCTTGGCGGAGCATGGCTACACCTTC
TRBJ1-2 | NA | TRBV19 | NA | CASSMQGTPEGGYTF | TGTGCCAGTAGTATGCAGGGCACCCCCGAGGGGGGCTACACCTTC
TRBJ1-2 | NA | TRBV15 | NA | CATSSPSQGEFGYTF | TGTGCCACCAGCTCCCCTTCTCAGGGAGAATTCGGCTACACCTTC
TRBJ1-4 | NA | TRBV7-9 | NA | CASSSGHGRGEKLFF | TGTGCCAGCAGCTCGGGACACGGTAGGGGTGAAAAACTGTTTTTT
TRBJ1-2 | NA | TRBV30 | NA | CAWRRSYGYTF | TGTGCCTGGAGAAGATCCTATGGCTACACCTTC
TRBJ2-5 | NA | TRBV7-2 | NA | CASSGGWVAANQETQYF | TGTGCCAGCAGCGGAGGGTGGGTAGCGGCAAATCAAGAGACCCAGTACTTC
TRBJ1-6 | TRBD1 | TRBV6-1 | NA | CASSALGTGTFGIGSPLHF | TGTGCCAGCAGTGCACTAGGGACAGGGACGTTTGGGATTGGTTCACCCCTCCACTTT
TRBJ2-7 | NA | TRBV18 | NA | CASSLMGGYEQYF | TGTGCCAGCTCACTGATGGGCGGCTACGAGCAGTACTTC
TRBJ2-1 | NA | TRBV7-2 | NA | CASSPLLRGNEQFF | TGTGCCAGCAGCCCACTGCTGAGGGGCAATGAGCAGTTCTTC
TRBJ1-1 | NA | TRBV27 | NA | CASRAPGIMNTEAFF | TGTGCCAGCAGGGCCCCGGGGATCATGAACACTGAAGCTTTCTTT
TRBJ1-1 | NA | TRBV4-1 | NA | CASSQLGRGRNTEAFF | TGCGCCAGCAGCCAATTGGGCAGGGGCAGAAACACTGAAGCTTTCTTT
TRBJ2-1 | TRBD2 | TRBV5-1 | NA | CASSLTGTSGYNEQFF | TGCGCCAGCAGCTTAACCGGGACTAGCGGTTACAATGAGCAGTTCTTC
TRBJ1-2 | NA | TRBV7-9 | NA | CASSPPGQPFVNYGYTF | TGTGCCAGCAGCCCTCCCGGCCAACCTTTCGTGAACTATGGCTACACCTTC
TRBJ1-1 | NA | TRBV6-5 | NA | CASNGATNTEAFF | TGTGCCAGTAACGGGGCCACGAACACTGAAGCTTTCTTT
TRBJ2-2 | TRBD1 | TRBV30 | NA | CAWDNRDRGRTGELFF | TGTGCCTGGGATAACCGGGACAGGGGGCGCACCGGGGAGCTGTTTTTT
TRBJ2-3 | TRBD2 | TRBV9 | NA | CASSAGTSGTDTQYF | TGTGCCAGCAGCGCGGGGACTAGCGGCACAGATACGCAGTATTTT
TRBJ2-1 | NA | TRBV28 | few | CASSLSKVDEQFF | TGTGCCAGCAGTTTATCGAAAGTAGATGAGCAGTTCTTC
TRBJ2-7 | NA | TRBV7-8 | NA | CASSPQGALTPYEQYF | TGTGCCAGCAGCCCGCAAGGTGCGCTTACCCCCTACGAGCAGTACTTC
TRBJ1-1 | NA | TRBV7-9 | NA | CASPRQSGDTEAFF | TGTGCCAGCCCCAGGCAGTCAGGGGACACTGAAGCTTTCTTT
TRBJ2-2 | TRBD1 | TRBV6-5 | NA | CASSYRQGTGELFF | TGTGCCAGCAGTTACAGACAGGGAACCGGGGAGCTGTTTTTT
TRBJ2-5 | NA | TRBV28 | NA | CASTGEVRTQYF | TGTGCCAGCACCGGGGAGGTCAGGACCCAGTACTTC
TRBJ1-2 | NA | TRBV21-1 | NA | CASIKGTVLRYTF | TGTGCCAGCATAAAAGGGACAGTCTTACGCTACACCTTC
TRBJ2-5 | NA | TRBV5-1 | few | CASSLGLVGTAQETQYF | TGCGCCAGCAGCTTGGGTCTGGTCGGAACAGCCCAAGAGACCCAGTACTTC
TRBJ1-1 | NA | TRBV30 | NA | CAFGLYTEAFF | TGTGCCTTCGGCCTTTACACTGAAGCTTTCTTT
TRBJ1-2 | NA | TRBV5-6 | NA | CASSFVERSGGGYTF | TGTGCCAGCAGCTTTGTGGAAAGGTCCGGGGGTGGCTACACCTTC
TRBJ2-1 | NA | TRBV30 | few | CAWSGKGSYNEQFF | TGTGCCTGGAGTGGTAAGGGGTCCTACAATGAGCAGTTCTTC
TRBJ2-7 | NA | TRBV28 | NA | CASSLFPTYEQYF | TGTGCCAGCAGTTTGTTTCCCACCTACGAGCAGTACTTC
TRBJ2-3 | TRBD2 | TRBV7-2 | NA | CASSSRLAGADTQYF | TGTGCCAGCAGCTCCCGACTAGCGGGGGCAGATACGCAGTATTTT
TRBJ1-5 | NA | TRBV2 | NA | CASSPRQVYTQPQHF | TGTGCCAGCAGTCCGCGACAGGTTTACACTCAGCCCCAGCATTTT
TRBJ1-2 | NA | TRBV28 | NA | CASSLSRLYGYTF | TGTGCCAGCAGTTTATCACGGCTGTATGGCTACACCTTC
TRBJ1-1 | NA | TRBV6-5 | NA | CASSDGWDTEAFF | TGTGCCAGCAGCGACGGTTGGGACACTGAAGCTTTCTTT
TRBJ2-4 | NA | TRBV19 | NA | CASSLRQVAKNIQYF | TGTGCCAGTAGTCTCAGACAAGTAGCCAAAAACATTCAGTACTTC
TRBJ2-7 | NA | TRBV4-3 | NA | CASSPSAGYEQYF | TGCGCCAGCAGCCCCTCCGCGGGATACGAGCAGTACTTC
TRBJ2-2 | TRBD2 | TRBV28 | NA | CASTSSGRATGELFF | TGTGCCAGCACATCTAGCGGGAGGGCCACCGGGGAGCTGTTTTTT
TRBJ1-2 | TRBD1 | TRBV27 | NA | CASSSHRQGYYGYTF | TGTGCCAGCAGTTCCCACCGACAGGGTTACTATGGCTACACCTTC
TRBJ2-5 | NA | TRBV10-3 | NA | CAISVEGDGETQYF | TGTGCCATCAGTGTAGAGGGCGATGGGGAGACCCAGTACTTC
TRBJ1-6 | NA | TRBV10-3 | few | CAIRADSAIMNSPLHF | TGTGCCATCAGAGCGGACAGCGCAATCATGAATTCACCCCTCCACTTT
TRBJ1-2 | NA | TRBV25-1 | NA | CASSEGGTVGYGYTF | TGTGCCAGCAGTGAAGGGGGGACGGTAGGCTATGGCTACACCTTC
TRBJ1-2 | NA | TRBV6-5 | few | CASSYGYGYTF | TGTGCCAGCAGTTACGGCTATGGCTACACCTTC